This is a list of T cell receptor beta chains from one sample in a study of T cells in Graves' hyperthyroidism and ophthalmopathy. TCRdb analysed the multiplex PCR reads with MiXCR anew, one entry per CDR3 protein. The sample shows tens of thousands of distinct CDR3 sequences, roughly 58% of them seen only once. The sequencing sample was made of blood. These receptors came from an older woman with Graves' ophthalmopathy. CDR3s include the opening cysteine and the closing phenylalanine or tryptophan. Fields, in order: V gene, clone size, J gene, D gene, CDR3 protein, CDR3 DNA. The D gene is left open where the match is weak. Clone sizes are given selectively: once, few, many, or a class where the clone is expanded.

v_call: TRBV5-1; clone_size: .; j_call: TRBJ2-1; d_call: TRBD2; cdr3_aa: CACRLAASSYNEQFF; cdr3_nt: TGCGCCTGCAGACTAGCCGCCTCCTCCTACAATGAGCAGTTCTTC
v_call: TRBV3-1; clone_size: many; j_call: TRBJ2-5; d_call: .; cdr3_aa: CASSLYSKETQYF; cdr3_nt: TGTGCCAGCAGCCTATATTCGAAAGAGACCCAGTACTTC
v_call: TRBV20-1; clone_size: .; j_call: TRBJ2-1; d_call: .; cdr3_aa: CSASGEQFF; cdr3_nt: TGCAGTGCTAGCGGAGAGCAGTTCTTC
v_call: TRBV20-1; clone_size: many; j_call: TRBJ2-1; d_call: .; cdr3_aa: CSARDREHPGNEQFF; cdr3_nt: TGCAGTGCTAGAGACAGGGAACACCCCGGCAATGAGCAGTTCTTC
v_call: TRBV20-1; clone_size: .; j_call: TRBJ1-3; d_call: .; cdr3_aa: CSAPGDQPDTIYF; cdr3_nt: TGCAGTGCCCCGGGGGACCAACCAGACACCATATATTTT
v_call: TRBV29-1; clone_size: medium-sized; j_call: TRBJ1-1; d_call: TRBD1; cdr3_aa: CSVETGLGTEAFF; cdr3_nt: TGCAGCGTGGAGACAGGGTTGGGCACTGAAGCTTTCTTT
v_call: TRBV2; clone_size: .; j_call: TRBJ2-1; d_call: .; cdr3_aa: CASGGRDLF; cdr3_nt: TGTGCCAGTGGGGGGCGGGACCTCTTC
v_call: TRBV7-6; clone_size: .; j_call: TRBJ1-1; d_call: TRBD1; cdr3_aa: CASSGSGGTEAFF; cdr3_nt: TGTGCCAGCAGCGGATCAGGGGGCACTGAAGCTTTCTTT
v_call: TRBV7-9; clone_size: .; j_call: TRBJ1-4; d_call: .; cdr3_aa: CASSFMGSRSDEKLFF; cdr3_nt: TGTGCCAGCAGCTTTATGGGGAGCCGGTCGGATGAAAAACTGTTTTTT
v_call: TRBV7-2; clone_size: .; j_call: TRBJ2-7; d_call: TRBD1; cdr3_aa: CASSLVGQGAVEQYF; cdr3_nt: TGTGCCAGCAGCTTAGTGGGGCAGGGGGCGGTGGAGCAGTACTTC
v_call: TRBV5-1; clone_size: many; j_call: TRBJ2-2; d_call: .; cdr3_aa: CASMTGVNTGELFF; cdr3_nt: TGCGCCAGCATGACGGGAGTTAACACCGGGGAGCTGTTTTTT
v_call: TRBV6-5; clone_size: many; j_call: TRBJ2-7; d_call: TRBD2; cdr3_aa: CASSYALGSGRVYEQYF; cdr3_nt: TGTGCCAGCAGTTACGCTCTGGGGAGCGGGAGGGTCTACGAGCAGTACTTC
v_call: TRBV20-1; clone_size: medium-sized; j_call: TRBJ1-2; d_call: TRBD1; cdr3_aa: CSAREDRTNYGYTF; cdr3_nt: TGCAGTGCTAGAGAGGACAGGACTAACTATGGCTACACCTTC
v_call: TRBV11-2; clone_size: once; j_call: TRBJ2-1; d_call: .; cdr3_aa: CASSFYICSAISGNEQFF; cdr3_nt: .
v_call: TRBV20-1; clone_size: .; j_call: TRBJ2-2; d_call: TRBD1; cdr3_aa: CSAYPPGQRTGELFF; cdr3_nt: TGCAGTGCTTACCCTCCGGGACAGCGTACCGGGGAGCTGTTTTTT
v_call: TRBV20-1; clone_size: few; j_call: TRBJ2-7; d_call: .; cdr3_aa: CSARAAGLGNYEQYF; cdr3_nt: TGCAGTGCTAGAGCGGCGGGCCTCGGGAACTACGAGCAGTACTTC
v_call: TRBV20-1; clone_size: medium-sized; j_call: TRBJ2-3; d_call: .; cdr3_aa: CSANPGTDTQYF; cdr3_nt: TGCAGTGCCAACCCAGGGACAGATACGCAGTATTTT
v_call: TRBV15; clone_size: .; j_call: TRBJ2-5; d_call: .; cdr3_aa: CATSPDLRETQYF; cdr3_nt: TGTGCCACCAGTCCGGACTTAAGGGAGACCCAGTACTTC
v_call: TRBV7-3; clone_size: .; j_call: TRBJ1-2; d_call: .; cdr3_aa: CASSLGGPEYGYTF; cdr3_nt: TGTGCCAGCAGCTTAGGGGGGCCGGAATATGGCTACACCTTC
v_call: TRBV4-1; clone_size: many; j_call: TRBJ1-5; d_call: .; cdr3_aa: CASSIGAVSNQPQHF; cdr3_nt: TGCGCCAGCAGCATTGGAGCGGTAAGCAATCAGCCCCAGCATTTT
v_call: TRBV2; clone_size: many; j_call: TRBJ2-7; d_call: TRBD1; cdr3_aa: CASSEMGQGILRGEQYF; cdr3_nt: TGTGCCAGCAGTGAAATGGGACAGGGGATCCTACGAGGCGAGCAGTACTTC
v_call: TRBV4-3; clone_size: many; j_call: TRBJ1-4; d_call: .; cdr3_aa: CASSQNPTAGGHEKLFF; cdr3_nt: TGCGCCAGCAGCCAAAACCCTACGGCGGGGGGGCATGAAAAACTGTTTTTT
v_call: TRBV20-1; clone_size: many; j_call: TRBJ2-3; d_call: .; cdr3_aa: CSASLSGAGSTDTQYF; cdr3_nt: TGCAGTGCTAGCCTTTCAGGGGCGGGAAGCACAGATACGCAGTATTTT
v_call: TRBV25-1; clone_size: medium-sized; j_call: TRBJ2-3; d_call: .; cdr3_aa: CASSELQGGDTQYF; cdr3_nt: TGTGCCAGCAGTGAGCTACAGGGAGGGGATACGCAGTATTTT
v_call: TRBV3-1; clone_size: .; j_call: TRBJ1-1; d_call: TRBD1; cdr3_aa: CASRGTGVKSTEAFF; cdr3_nt: TGTGCCAGCAGAGGGACAGGGGTAAAATCCACTGAAGCTTTCTTT
v_call: TRBV10-3; clone_size: few; j_call: TRBJ2-5; d_call: .; cdr3_aa: CAIRDSKGQETQYF; cdr3_nt: TGTGCCATCAGGGACAGTAAGGGCCAAGAGACCCAGTACTTC
v_call: TRBV6-5; clone_size: many; j_call: TRBJ1-1; d_call: .; cdr3_aa: CASSLTLTGLNTEAFF; cdr3_nt: TGTGCCAGCAGTTTAACGTTGACAGGTTTGAACACTGAAGCTTTCTTT
v_call: TRBV10-3; clone_size: .; j_call: TRBJ1-4; d_call: TRBD1; cdr3_aa: CAISESRGPLEKLFF; cdr3_nt: TGTGCCATCAGTGAGTCAAGGGGGCCGCTTGAAAAACTGTTTTTT
v_call: TRBV7-2; clone_size: .; j_call: TRBJ2-1; d_call: TRBD2; cdr3_aa: CASSLGLAGAYNEQFF; cdr3_nt: TGTGCCAGCAGCCTGGGACTAGCGGGGGCCTACAATGAGCAGTTCTTC
v_call: TRBV19; clone_size: once; j_call: TRBJ2-7; d_call: TRBD2; cdr3_aa: CASRGTSGSYEQYF; cdr3_nt: TGTGCCAGTAGAGGAACTAGCGGGTCCTACGAGCAGTACTTC
v_call: TRBV4-2; clone_size: .; j_call: TRBJ1-2; d_call: .; cdr3_aa: CASSQDTSGSYGYTF; cdr3_nt: TGTGCCAGCAGCCAAGACACTTCGGGGTCCTATGGCTACACCTTC
v_call: TRBV5-4; clone_size: many; j_call: TRBJ2-6; d_call: .; cdr3_aa: CASSGARGSGANVLTF; cdr3_nt: TGTGCCAGCAGCGGGGCAAGGGGCTCTGGGGCCAACGTCCTGACTTTC
v_call: TRBV20-1; clone_size: .; j_call: TRBJ1-2; d_call: TRBD1; cdr3_aa: CSVGLTGTDGYTF; cdr3_nt: TGCAGTGTTGGCCTGACAGGGACGGATGGCTACACCTTC
v_call: TRBV5-1; clone_size: .; j_call: TRBJ1-5; d_call: TRBD1; cdr3_aa: CASSLGGQGELQPQHF; cdr3_nt: TGCGCCAGCAGCCTGGGGGGACAGGGGGAACTACAGCCCCAGCATTTT
v_call: TRBV2; clone_size: .; j_call: TRBJ2-7; d_call: .; cdr3_aa: CASVVPGEAYEQYF; cdr3_nt: TGTGCCAGCGTTGTGCCAGGGGAAGCCTACGAGCAGTACTTC
v_call: TRBV19; clone_size: .; j_call: TRBJ2-1; d_call: TRBD2; cdr3_aa: CASSIAGGANEQFF; cdr3_nt: TGTGCCAGTAGTATAGCGGGAGGGGCCAATGAGCAGTTCTTC
v_call: TRBV29-1; clone_size: .; j_call: TRBJ2-1; d_call: .; cdr3_aa: CSVDTRYRRF; cdr3_nt: TGCAGCGTTGACACCCGGTACAGGCGGTTC
v_call: TRBV25-1; clone_size: many; j_call: TRBJ2-5; d_call: TRBD2; cdr3_aa: CASSRGLAGLFSETQYF; cdr3_nt: TGTGCCAGCAGTCGGGGACTAGCGGGACTTTTTTCGGAGACCCAGTACTTC
v_call: TRBV7-9; clone_size: .; j_call: TRBJ2-7; d_call: .; cdr3_aa: CASSFDSAFGGYEQYF; cdr3_nt: TGTGCTAGCAGCTTCGATTCCGCCTTCGGGGGCTACGAGCAGTACTTC
v_call: TRBV5-1; clone_size: .; j_call: TRBJ2-4; d_call: .; cdr3_aa: CASSLKIVKNIQYF; cdr3_nt: TGCGCCAGCAGCTTGAAGATTGTAAAAAACATTCAGTACTTC
v_call: TRBV20-1; clone_size: .; j_call: TRBJ2-7; d_call: .; cdr3_aa: CSARGEQYF; cdr3_nt: TGCAGTGCTAGAGGCGAGCAGTACTTC
v_call: TRBV20-1; clone_size: many; j_call: TRBJ2-2; d_call: .; cdr3_aa: CSALQDSTGELFF; cdr3_nt: TGCAGTGCCCTCCAAGATTCCACCGGGGAGCTGTTTTTT
v_call: TRBV7-8; clone_size: .; j_call: TRBJ2-3; d_call: .; cdr3_aa: CASSSPTTDTQYF; cdr3_nt: TGTGCCAGCAGCTCACCAACCACAGATACGCAGTATTTT
v_call: TRBV20-1; clone_size: few; j_call: TRBJ2-7; d_call: .; cdr3_aa: CSARDRKGGRHEQYF; cdr3_nt: TGCAGTGCTAGAGATCGTAAAGGGGGAAGGCACGAGCAGTACTTC
v_call: TRBV2; clone_size: few; j_call: TRBJ2-1; d_call: TRBD1; cdr3_aa: CASSARGGQGSNSYNEQFF; cdr3_nt: TGTGCCAGCAGTGCTAGGGGAGGACAGGGATCAAACTCCTACAATGAGCAGTTCTTC
v_call: TRBV10-2; clone_size: many; j_call: TRBJ2-7; d_call: .; cdr3_aa: CASSEGSSYFDKSSYEQYF; cdr3_nt: TGCGCCAGCAGTGAAGGGTCTTCCTACTTTGACAAGAGCTCCTACGAGCAGTACTTC
v_call: TRBV6-5; clone_size: many; j_call: TRBJ2-3; d_call: TRBD2; cdr3_aa: CASSPGERETDTQYF; cdr3_nt: TGTGCCAGCAGCCCCGGGGAGCGGGAGACAGATACGCAGTATTTT
v_call: TRBV7-9; clone_size: .; j_call: TRBJ2-5; d_call: TRBD2; cdr3_aa: CVSSAGLAGLQETQYF; cdr3_nt: TGTGTCAGCAGCGCCGGACTAGCGGGCCTCCAAGAGACCCAGTACTTC
v_call: TRBV28; clone_size: many; j_call: TRBJ1-4; d_call: TRBD1; cdr3_aa: CASSLTAGTGLGKLFF; cdr3_nt: TGTGCCAGCAGTTTAACTGCCGGGACAGGGTTGGGAAAACTGTTTTTT
v_call: TRBV12-3/TRBV12-4; clone_size: .; j_call: TRBJ2-3; d_call: .; cdr3_aa: CASGGASSTDAQYF; cdr3_nt: TGTGCCAGCGGGGGGGCTAGCAGCACGGATGCGCAGTATTTT
v_call: TRBV2; clone_size: .; j_call: TRBJ2-1; d_call: TRBD2; cdr3_aa: CASSGLAEINEQFF; cdr3_nt: TGTGCCAGCAGTGGACTAGCGGAAATCAATGAGCAGTTCTTC
v_call: TRBV7-3; clone_size: .; j_call: TRBJ1-2; d_call: .; cdr3_aa: CASSLGGFNYGYTF; cdr3_nt: TGTGCCAGCAGCTTAGGCGGTTTTAACTATGGCTACACCTTC
v_call: TRBV6-4; clone_size: once; j_call: TRBJ2-2; d_call: .; cdr3_aa: CASSRTEATGELPF; cdr3_nt: TGTGCCAGCAGCAGGACAGAAGCCACCGGGGAGCTGCCTTTT
v_call: TRBV27; clone_size: many; j_call: TRBJ2-7; d_call: .; cdr3_aa: CASSPKMTYYEQYF; cdr3_nt: TGTGCCAGCAGCCCCAAAATGACATACTACGAGCAGTACTTC
v_call: TRBV24-1; clone_size: many; j_call: TRBJ2-5; d_call: .; cdr3_aa: CATSDANPGAEETQYF; cdr3_nt: TGTGCCACCAGTGATGCGAACCCAGGGGCGGAAGAGACCCAGTACTTC
v_call: TRBV7-6; clone_size: many; j_call: TRBJ2-5; d_call: .; cdr3_aa: CASSLEGGTWRETQYF; cdr3_nt: TGTGCCAGCAGCTTAGAGGGGGGGACTTGGCGAGAGACCCAGTACTTC
v_call: TRBV20-1; clone_size: few; j_call: TRBJ1-5; d_call: .; cdr3_aa: CSARDAQLQHF; cdr3_nt: TGCAGTGCTAGAGATGCACAGCTCCAGCATTTT